This TCR beta chain was sequenced during a study of vaccination and CD4 T cells after COVID-19. In the study overall: Participants, all vaccine recipients, received two doses of either BNT162b2 or mRNA-1273.

Sample treatment: approximately 11-day PBMC culture with coronavirus spike peptide pools or control peptides (ViraFEST assay). The assay that was used to sequence DNA from cultured CD4+ T cells was the Oncomine TCR Beta short-read assay. TCRdb re-analysed the PCR reads in MiXCR, keeping a single row per CDR3 protein. This table has approximately 10,000 distinct CDR3 sequences, 23% appearing once. In regard to this clonotype: Antigen: not known.

The sequencing sample was made of cultured CD4+ T cells from blood. The receptor's source is a human donor with COVID-19.

CDR3 coding DNA: TGTGCCAGTAGTGCCCCACTAGCGGGGGTTACAGATACGCAGTATTTT. It specifies CASSAPLAGVTDTQYF. The rearrangement joins TRBV19 to TRBJ2-3; 11 bases line up with TRBD2. The CDR3 covers 16 residues. V was clipped by 5 bases and J by 3 bases; unmatched bases: 7. In germline, CDR1 is LNHDA, CDR2 SQIVND (reference sequence).